This T cell receptor beta chain derives from a study of T cells in Graves' hyperthyroidism and ophthalmopathy (dated by TCRdb to between 2018 and 2021). Regarding the research as a whole: Peripheral blood was collected at initial diagnosis, before any treatment. The paper reports TCR Vbeta CDR3 sequencing of over 130 peripheral blood samples: some 44 ophthalmopathy, roughly 80 hyperthyroidism and around 17 progressor patients. Thyroid tissue and blood T-cell repertoires from more than five Graves' hyperthyroidism patients were also compared in the study. Whether ophthalmopathy could be predicted prospectively was tested in an independent validation cohort made up of under 20 hyperthyroidism patients plus 17 patients who later progressed to ophthalmopathy. The 100 discovery patients were randomly divided into training and test sets at a 7:3 ratio. After sampling, hyperthyroidism patients received methimazole starting at 30 mg daily, and ophthalmopathy patients received high-dose intravenous methylprednisolone. A discovery cohort of about a hundred patients, about 40 with Graves' ophthalmopathy and 57 with stable Graves' hyperthyroidism, was used to find distinguishing TCR V-J signatures. General study outcomes and caveats: Most expanded thyroid clonotypes (frequency above 0.001) were also detected in blood, a finding suggesting that blood repertoires may reflect thyroid immune responses. Sample size was not statistically predetermined, and investigators were not blinded to group allocation. In validation, progression to ophthalmopathy was predicted by the model with more than 65% sensitivity and 72.22% specificity, a median of 6.5 months before onset. A model built on a 13 V-J signature distinguished ophthalmopathy from stable hyperthyroidism, reaching roughly 88% sensitivity and 81.08% specificity in cross-validation and 80%/75% in testing.

Stable Graves' hyperthyroidism was defined as no progression to ophthalmopathy during 18 months of follow-up. Hyperthyroidism patients were aged 18 to 65 years and newly diagnosed, with disease duration of less than 2 months. Patients with uncontrolled infections, other autoimmune diseases, pregnancy or lactation were excluded. Diagnoses were based on clinical symptoms, serum thyroxine and TRAb, thyroid ultrasound and orbital computed tomography. PBMCs were separated from roughly 10 ml of fresh peripheral blood using Ficoll-Paque density gradient centrifugation. Total RNA was extracted with Trizol reagent, and quality was checked on an Agilent 2100 Bioanalyzer. There are 15 amino acids in the CDR3, from cysteine to phenylalanine inclusive. Of all the DNA, just the CDR3 is kept, 45 bases in frame from base 1. V and J are truncated by 3 bases and 1 base respectively, leaving an intervening sequence of 13 bases. The CDR1 and CDR2 encoded by the germline V gene are SGHRS and YFSETQ.

On this clonotype: No antigen is known for it. Base qualities are not at hand, and no much larger clone is one base apart.

The TCR beta CDR3 regions were amplified from RNA transcripts. The first round of RT-PCR for the TCR CDR3 was performed with the HTBI primer set and the Qiagen OneStep RT-PCR kit. The libraries were constructed in a second round of multiplex PCR and then size-selected and purified. Paired-end sequencing of the libraries was performed with 100 bp reads on an Illumina HiSeq2000. The authors' pipeline ran thus. SOAPnuke was used to process the raw data, throwing out any read that contained adapters or uncalled bases, had a mean Phred below 15, or lacked an exact constant-primer or identifier match. High-quality paired reads were merged using COPE v1.2.5, and each unique nucleotide sequence was defined as a clonotype. MiTCR v1.1 was used to align the clonotypes against IMGT TRBV, TRBD and TRBJ reference segments. Only V-J combinations with frequency above 0.0001, covering about 99% of repertoires, were analysed. The TCS score was defined as the ratio of F50 (clonal expansion) to E x V (chaos), calculated using BLOSUM62-based TCRdist between CDR3 peptides within each V-J. Welch's t-statistics and random forest reduced around 510 V-J features to about 13, which were used in a naive Bayes classifier (R e1071). TCRdb reprocessing: public reads trimmed at Q25 with fastp, clones called with MiXCR, in-frame beta chains kept. Rows with a matching CDR3 protein are joined into one entry that keeps the most common DNA and genes. TCRdb, not the authors, supplied the V and J calls. For this sample the table gives about 180,000 distinct CDR3 sequences, of which about 18% were detected only once. In total, the top ten clones hold around 29% of the sample.

This receptor chain uses TRBV5-1 and TRBJ2-5, with no confidently assigned D gene. The sequencing sample was made of blood. The receptor was derived from a woman aged 50 to 60 with Graves' hyperthyroidism. The nucleotide sequence is given as TGCGCCAGCAGCTCGGGCGGCCGGTCCCAAGAGACCCAGTACTTC. It translates as CASSSGGRSQETQYF.